These T cell receptor beta chains were read from a single sample in a study of identical twins. TCRdb processed the 5' RACE reads anew with MiXCR; each CDR3 protein has one entry. The sample shows some 570,000 distinct CDR3 sequences, 20% to 25% of them seen only once. These same records also appear under a second study, on yellow fever vaccine responses in identical twins.

The sequencing sample was made of CD4+ T cells sorted from blood. Receptors originate from a woman between 18 and 29 years old in good health. CDR3s include the opening cysteine and the closing phenylalanine or tryptophan. D genes are given only for firm matches. The listing skips clone size in some rows; elsewhere it reads once, few, many or a size class.

v_gene,d_gene,j_gene,abundance,len,CDR3aa,CDR3nt
TRBV7-9,-,TRBJ2-3,-,13,CASGGGGTDTQYF,TGTGCCAGCGGAGGGGGCGGCACAGATACGCAGTATTTT
TRBV20-1,TRBD2,TRBJ2-3,-,16,CSARDELAGEADTQYF,TGCAGTGCTAGAGACGAACTAGCGGGAGAAGCAGATACGCAGTATTTT
TRBV5-6,TRBD2,TRBJ2-7,few,19,CASSLLSGRAQRAAYEQYF,TGTGCCAGCAGCTTGTTAAGCGGGAGGGCCCAGAGGGCCGCCTACGAGCAGTACTTC
TRBV24-1,-,TRBJ1-2,-,14,CATSDGAGAGGYTF,TGTGCCACCAGTGATGGAGCGGGGGCTGGCGGCTACACCTTC
TRBV20-1,TRBD2,TRBJ2-5,-,15,CSASGGLAGGETQYF,TGCAGTGCTAGTGGTGGGCTAGCGGGAGGAGAGACCCAGTACTTC
TRBV27,TRBD1,TRBJ2-3,once,12,CASRSQGDTQYF,TGTGCCAGCAGATCACAGGGGGATACGCAGTATTTT
TRBV7-6,-,TRBJ2-5,-,13,CASSSLKGETQYF,TGTGCCAGCAGCTCCCTAAAGGGAGAGACCCAGTACTTC
TRBV7-6,TRBD1,TRBJ1-3,few,16,CASSPRDRAPGNTIYF,TGTGCCAGCAGCCCGAGAGACAGGGCACCTGGAAACACCATATATTTT
TRBV7-3,TRBD2,TRBJ2-1,-,17,CASSPNPLAGWYNEQFF,TGTGCCAGCAGCCCCAACCCACTAGCGGGCTGGTACAATGAGCAGTTCTTC
TRBV19,-,TRBJ1-1,-,14,CASRRTELDTEAFF,TGTGCCAGTAGAAGGACAGAATTGGACACTGAAGCTTTCTTT
TRBV12-3/TRBV12-4,-,TRBJ1-3,-,15,CASSSLRGSGNTIYF,TGTGCCAGCAGTTCCCTTCGGGGGTCTGGAAACACCATATATTTT
TRBV3-1,-,TRBJ1-1,few,13,CASSQPPNTEAFF,TGTGCCAGCAGCCAACCCCCGAACACTGAAGCTTTCTTT
TRBV5-1,TRBD2,TRBJ2-5,-,15,CASSPTLAGQETQYF,TGCGCCAGCAGCCCCACACTAGCGGGACAAGAGACCCAGTACTTC
TRBV28,TRBD1,TRBJ2-3,-,15,CASSSPGGGADTQYF,TGTGCCAGCAGTTCCCCAGGGGGTGGGGCAGATACGCAGTATTTT
TRBV4-2,-,TRBJ2-7,few,15,CASSQDLSSSYEQYF,TGTGCCAGCAGCCAAGATCTTTCTAGCTCCTACGAGCAGTACTTC
TRBV12-3/TRBV12-4,TRBD1,TRBJ2-7,few,15,CASRLRDRGAYEQYF,TGTGCCAGCAGACTTCGGGACAGGGGGGCCTACGAGCAGTACTTC
TRBV12-3/TRBV12-4,TRBD2,TRBJ2-1,few,20,CASTTTSGRALIASYNEQFF,TGTGCCAGCACCACGACTAGCGGGAGGGCCCTTATTGCCTCCTACAATGAGCAGTTCTTC
TRBV5-1,-,TRBJ2-1,few,13,CASRFGSYNEQFF,TGCGCCAGCAGGTTCGGCTCGTACAATGAGCAGTTCTTC
TRBV15,TRBD2,TRBJ2-1,-,15,CATSRGTSGVLEQFF,TGTGCCACCAGCAGGGGGACTAGCGGGGTGCTAGAGCAGTTCTTC
TRBV5-1,TRBD2,TRBJ2-2,few,16,CASSQGLAGLTGELFF,TGCGCCAGCAGTCAAGGACTAGCGGGCCTCACCGGGGAGCTGTTTTTT
TRBV20-1,-,TRBJ2-1,-,14,CSSRRGGTYNEQFF,TGCAGCTCCAGGCGGGGCGGGACCTACAATGAGCAGTTCTTC
TRBV7-2,-,TRBJ2-1,-,14,CASSTGPPYNEQFF,TGTGCCAGCAGCACGGGACCACCCTACAATGAGCAGTTCTTC
TRBV5-4,TRBD1,TRBJ1-5,few,19,CASSLWFGQGAFSNQPQHF,TGTGCCAGCAGCTTGTGGTTTGGACAGGGGGCGTTTAGCAATCAGCCCCAGCATTTT
TRBV5-1,TRBD2,TRBJ2-3,few,18,CASSPRSSSGGTTDTQYF,TGCGCCAGCAGCCCACGTTCCTCTAGCGGGGGGACCACAGATACGCAGTATTTT
TRBV5-6,TRBD2,TRBJ2-5,few,14,CASQTAGLGETQYF,TGTGCCAGCCAAACAGCGGGACTGGGCGAGACCCAGTACTTC
TRBV2,TRBD2,TRBJ2-7,-,19,CTSSYYPPGLAGQSYEQYF,TGTACCAGCAGTTACTACCCCCCTGGACTAGCGGGACAATCCTACGAGCAGTACTTC
TRBV10-3,-,TRBJ2-3,few,14,CAIRVGTSTDTQYF,TGTGCCATCAGGGTGGGAACATCCACAGATACGCAGTATTTT
TRBV20-1,TRBD2,TRBJ2-3,-,18,CSARRISGSREGSDTQYF,TGCAGTGCTAGGCGTATTAGCGGGAGCCGGGAGGGGTCAGATACGCAGTATTTT
TRBV12-3/TRBV12-4,-,TRBJ1-5,-,12,CASSEGMQPQHF,TGTGCCAGCAGTGAGGGGATGCAGCCCCAGCATTTT
TRBV20-1,TRBD1,TRBJ1-2,-,12,CSATGTGVGYTF,TGCAGTGCCACCGGGACAGGGGTTGGCTACACCTTC
TRBV5-1,TRBD2,TRBJ2-6,few,17,CASSLEASGSGANVLTF,TGCGCCAGCAGCTTGGAGGCTAGCGGCTCTGGGGCCAACGTCCTGACTTTC
TRBV12-3/TRBV12-4,TRBD1,TRBJ2-1,-,16,CASSAFQGVAYNEQFF,TGTGCCAGCAGTGCCTTTCAGGGGGTGGCCTACAATGAGCAGTTCTTC
TRBV7-2,-,TRBJ2-3,few,13,CASSFQYTDTQYF,TGTGCCAGCAGCTTCCAGTACACAGATACGCAGTATTTT
TRBV20-1,TRBD1,TRBJ2-5,few,15,CSAPAKPDRVETQYF,TGCAGTGCTCCCGCTAAACCGGACAGGGTCGAGACCCAGTACTTC
TRBV29-1,-,TRBJ1-3,-,14,CSAKVGREGNTIYF,TGCAGCGCCAAGGTCGGCAGGGAAGGAAACACCATATATTTT
TRBV2,-,TRBJ2-7,-,12,CASSDMTTSQYF,TGTGCCAGCAGTGATATGACAACCTCGCAGTACTTC
TRBV5-6,TRBD1,TRBJ1-2,few,13,CASSSRDRDGYTF,TGTGCCAGCAGCTCCCGGGACAGAGATGGCTACACCTTC